Given below is one TCR beta chain in context. This entry belongs to a study of vaccination and CD4 T cells after COVID-19. Study-wide background: For each participant, vaccination comprised two doses of either the BNT162b2 or the mRNA-1273 vaccine. A median of around 70 days (range 14 to 241) separated dose two from the taking of post-vaccine samples.

In germline, CDR1 is SNHLY, CDR2 FYNNEI. The length of the CDR3 is 15 residues. V shed 1 base and J shed 4 bases, with 11 bases lying between them. TCRdb called the PCR reads again in MiXCR, with one record for every CDR3 protein. The sample comprises 15,000 to 20,000 distinct CDR3 sequences, 62% of which are singletons, and approximately 0.93% rests with the top ten. This chain joins TRBV2 and TRBJ1-5; no reliable D call. This TCR derives from a human donor who had recovered from COVID-19. The sample was CD4+ T cells from blood, taken before SARS-CoV-2 vaccination. The CDR3 nucleotides are TGTGCCAGCAGTGAAGGGGCCTCGCGTAATCAGCCCCAGCATTTT. This encodes CASSEGASRNQPQHF.